The 10 T cell receptor beta chains reported below all come from one sample, sequenced in a study of CD8+ T cells in alopecia areata. The treatment is: oral pan-JAK inhibitor, 5-10 mg twice daily. Extracted from the samples, RNA was reverse transcribed into cDNA to serve as the sequencing template. The repertoire was sequenced with immunoSEQ multiplex PCR; TCRdb's copy has only in-frame clones and lacks some. This sample yields 90,000 to 100,000 clones, of which 50% to 75% are seen a single time; around 15% belongs to the top ten. The source was CD8+ T cells sorted from blood, collected at week 4, from a patient treated with tofacitinib. All receptors derive from a human donor with alopecia areata.

This clone was picked up a small number of times. The V and J genes are TRBV7-9 and TRBJ2-1; no reliable D call. The CDR3 consists of 14 residues. Trimming removed 4 bases from V and 2 bases from J, with 9 bases in between. The germline V gene has CDR1 SEHNR and CDR2 FQNEAQ (reference sequence). The CDR3 region has the DNA TGTGCCAGCAGCTACCGGATCACCTACAATGAGCAGTTCTTC. It is translated as CASSYRITYNEQFF.

This chain links TRBV27 with TRBJ2-4; tentative D call: TRBD1 (8 bases). The germline V gene encodes CDR1 MNHEY and CDR2 SMNVEV (reference sequence). The V gene lost 0 bases and the J gene lost 14 bases, with 17 bases spanning the gap. This CDR3 is built from 14 residues. The CDR3 loop is CASSLSPTGGEKYF. CDR3 nucleotides: TGTGCCAGCAGTTTATCCCCCACAGGGGGGGAGAAGTACTTC.

This clone was found a few times. The J gene is TRBJ2-1, the V gene TRBV28; possibly TRBD2 for D (6 bases). The CDR3 has 13 residues. Germline V gene sequence: CDR1 MDHEN, CDR2 SYDVKM. The ends were cut back, 6 bases at V and 4 bases at J, with 10 bases in the middle. For the CDR3, the DNA is TGTGCCAGCAGACCTGGGACTTACAATGAGCAGTTCTTC. Amino acid sequence: CASRPGTYNEQFF.

The genes are TRBV9 and TRBJ2-1; D unresolved. Germline-derived CDR1 and CDR2 are SGDLS and YYNGEE. The CDR3 is 15 residues long. The V gene lost 0 bases and the J gene lost 9 bases, with 16 bases spanning the gap. DNA of the CDR3: TGTGCCAGCAGCGTAGGATCAAGGGTACATGTTGAGCAGTTCTTC. Translated, it gives CASSVGSRVHVEQFF.

The chain has TRBV7-8 and TRBJ2-1; D is undetermined. Germline lookup yields CDR1 SGHVS and CDR2 FQNEAQ. V lost 5 bases and J lost 5, with 10 bases in between. The CDR3 has 13 amino acids. The CDR3 DNA reads TGTGCCAGCAGCCGTACGCTCAACAATGAGCAGTTCTTC. Protein: CASSRTLNNEQFF.

The chain joins TRBV28 to TRBJ2-7; a possible D gene is TRBD1 (5 bases). CDR1 and CDR2 from the germline V gene are MDHEN and SYDVKM. The V end was cut by 5 bases, the J end by 2 bases, with 7 bases between. The length of the CDR3 is 12 residues. The CDR3 loop reads CASSQGAYEQYF. Written as DNA, the CDR3 is TGTGCCAGCAGTCAAGGGGCCTACGAGCAGTACTTC.

The rearrangement links TRBV9 to TRBJ1-2; 9 bases are shared with TRBD1. The CDR3 runs to 14 residues. CDR1 is SGDLS, CDR2 YYNGEE, per germline. V trimming: 0 bases; J trimming: 8 bases; junction bases outside the gene matches: 5. The CDR3 region has the DNA TGTGCCAGCAGCGTAGCCGGGACAGGGAAAGGCTACACCTTC. Protein product: CASSVAGTGKGYTF.

This sequence joins TRBV5-6 and TRBJ2-5; D unclear. Germline CDR1 and CDR2: SGHDT and YYEEEE. The V end was cut by 4 bases, the J end by 0 bases, with 10 bases between. The CDR3 loop spans 14 amino acids. The CDR3: CASSRQTHQETQYF. The CDR3 region has the DNA TGTGCCAGCAGCCGTCAGACACACCAAGAGACCCAGTACTTC.

The chain uses TRBV4-3 and TRBJ2-1, with 13 nucleotides matching TRBD2. This CDR3 comprises 19 residues. V trimming: 4 bases; J trimming: 0 bases; junction bases outside the gene matches: 9. Germline V lookup: CDR1 LGHNA, CDR2 YSLEER. The CDR3 DNA is TGCGCCAGCAGCCGTTCGGGACTAGCGGGGAGCAGCTCCTACAATGAGCAGTTCTTC. Translated: CASSRSGLAGSSSYNEQFF.

The chain couples TRBV29-1 to TRBJ2-7; no firm D call. V gave up 7 bases and J gave up 4 bases, with 11 bases separating them. The CDR3 loop spans 11 amino acids. Germline V gene data show CDR1 as SQVTM and CDR2 as ANQGSEA. CDR3 sequence reads: CSAKFGYEQYF. The CDR3 DNA is TGCAGCGCTAAATTCGGGTACGAGCAGTACTTC.